This T cell receptor beta chain was profiled in a study of blood T cell repertoires in COVID-19. In this sample, this clone turned up once. Germline values: CDR1 KGHSH, CDR2 LQKENI. The CDR3 runs to 15 residues. Trimming stripped 2 bases from V and 3 bases from J, with 14 bases between. Original analysis: Estimation of nucleated cell counts relied on the amplification of reference gene primers. The data were produced by immunoSEQ multiplex PCR, yet TCRdb's version contains in-frame clones alone and is incomplete. The DNA gave D and trimming, while V, J and clone size come from that table. Found here are approximately 330,000 clones, nearly 90% of them singletons; the top ten hold about 9.4%.

Sequencing used PBMCs or T cells enriched from blood (not recorded which). This receptor was obtained from a woman in her twenties or thirties who had recovered from COVID-19. V gene TRBV18 combines with J gene TRBJ2-7, with D possibly being TRBD2 (7 bases). CDR3: CASSPGRGGDYEQYF. The CDR3 DNA sequence: TGTGCCAGCTCACCAGGTAGAGGGGGGGACTACGAGCAGTACTTC.